This is a list of T cell receptor beta chains from one sample in a study of beta chain features in type 1 diabetes. Only in-frame clones appear in the TCRdb table, and some are missing; sequencing was by immunoSEQ multiplex PCR. The data hold roughly 150,000 clones, with around 8% observed a single time. Sequenced input: central memory CD4+ T cells from blood. These receptors originate from a man younger than 35 in good health. CDR3s include the opening cysteine and the closing phenylalanine or tryptophan. D genes are given only for firm matches. Rows may omit the clone size; those that give it use once, few, many or a size class.

>many|.|TRBV30|TRBJ1-5
CAWSVAVSNQPQHF
TGTGCCTGGAGTGTGGCGGTTAGCAATCAGCCCCAGCATTTT
>many|.|TRBV29-1|TRBJ2-1
CSAIRRETASSYNEQFF
TGCAGCGCCATTAGGAGGGAGACAGCAAGCTCCTACAATGAGCAGTTCTTC
>.|.|TRBV5-4|TRBJ2-5
CASSLRRGLQETQYF
TGTGCCAGCAGCTTGAGGAGGGGACTCCAAGAGACCCAGTACTTC
>.|TRBD2|TRBV7-3|TRBJ2-1
CASSGGGNEQFF
TGTGCCAGCAGCGGGGGGGGCAATGAGCAGTTCTTC
>many|.|TRBV25-1|TRBJ2-5
CASEEGGSQETQYF
TGTGCCAGCGAGGAGGGAGGCAGCCAAGAGACCCAGTACTTC
>.|TRBD1|TRBV7-9|TRBJ1-1
CASSQQGQGITEAFF
TGCGCCAGCAGCCAACAGGGACAGGGCATCACTGAAGCTTTCTTT
>.|TRBD2|TRBV6-1|TRBJ2-7
CASSDPRTSGGYEQYF
TGTGCCAGCAGTGACCCTCGGACTAGCGGGGGTTACGAGCAGTACTTC
>few|.|TRBV4-1|TRBJ2-2
CASSKDRYTGELFF
TGCGCCAGCAGCAAAGACCGGTACACCGGGGAGCTGTTTTTT
>few|.|TRBV7-3|TRBJ2-3
CASSSERRGLSDTQYF
TGTGCCAGCAGCAGTGAGAGGAGGGGTCTTTCAGATACGCAGTATTTT
>many|.|TRBV27|TRBJ1-2
CASSSPGRGYGYTF
TGTGCCAGCAGTTCACCGGGTAGGGGCTATGGCTACACCTTC
>many|TRBD2|TRBV28|TRBJ2-7
CASRTSGTYEQYF
TGTGCCAGCCGGACTAGCGGGACATACGAGCAGTACTTC
>few|.|TRBV2|TRBJ2-2
CASRENQGTGELFF
TGTGCCAGCAGAGAAAACCAGGGTACCGGGGAGCTGTTTTTT
>few|.|TRBV5-1|TRBJ2-7
CASSQHSSSYEQYF
TGCGCCAGCAGCCAGCACAGCAGCTCCTACGAGCAGTACTTC
>.|TRBD1|TRBV30|TRBJ1-4
CAWSPGTDEKLFF
TGTGCCTGGAGCCCCGGGACAGATGAAAAACTGTTTTTT
>few|.|TRBV18|TRBJ2-7
CASSPQGHDYEQYF
TGTGCCAGCTCACCACAGGGACATGACTACGAGCAGTACTTC
>few|.|TRBV9|TRBJ2-2
CASSYGTGNTGELFF
TGTGCCAGCAGTTATGGGACTGGGAACACCGGGGAGCTGTTTTTT
>few|.|TRBV6-1|TRBJ1-1
CASRPTGSGKAFF
TGTGCCAGCAGACCTACAGGGAGTGGTAAAGCTTTCTTT
>many|TRBD1|TRBV30|TRBJ2-7
CAWNPPGQTYEQYF
TGTGCCTGGAACCCCCCGGGACAGACCTACGAGCAGTACTTC
>few|TRBD2|TRBV19|TRBJ2-1
CASSSSGGAGEQFF
TGTGCCAGTAGTTCTAGCGGGGGGGCCGGAGAGCAGTTCTTC
>.|.|TRBV7-8|TRBJ1-4
CASTHYEGNEKLFF
TGTGCCAGCACCCACTACGAAGGCAATGAAAAACTGTTTTTT
>.|.|TRBV7-2|TRBJ1-1
CASSPSGGGNTEAFF
TGTGCCAGCAGCCCTTCGGGAGGGGGGAACACTGAAGCTTTCTTT
>.|.|TRBV7-2|TRBJ2-5
CASRPGTHQETQYF
TGTGCCAGCAGACCCGGGACACATCAAGAGACCCAGTACTTC
>many|.|TRBV15|TRBJ2-4
CATSGGQSKNIQYF
TGTGCCACCAGCGGAGGACAGTCCAAAAACATTCAGTACTTC
>.|.|TRBV28|TRBJ1-5
CASSFLAGKDRNQPQHF
TGTGCCAGCAGTTTCCTGGCAGGGAAGGATCGCAATCAGCCCCAGCATTTT
>.|TRBD2|TRBV10-3|TRBJ2-7
CAISAGTSGAYEQYF
TGTGCCATCAGTGCCGGGACTAGCGGAGCCTACGAGCAGTACTTC
>few|.|TRBV4-3|TRBJ1-4
CASSQGRTVNEKLFF
TGCGCCAGCAGCCAAGGAAGGACAGTTAATGAAAAACTGTTTTTT
>few|.|TRBV5-4|TRBJ2-1
CAAGASGPYNEQFF
TGTGCCGCGGGGGCTAGCGGCCCCTACAATGAGCAGTTCTTC
>few|.|TRBV7-9|TRBJ1-1
CASSFFRGGFNTEAFF
TGTGCCAGCAGCTTTTTCCGCGGGGGATTCAACACTGAAGCTTTCTTT
>few|.|TRBV9|TRBJ2-7
CASSPMGGGGEQYF
TGTGCCAGCAGCCCTATGGGGGGGGGCGGTGAGCAGTACTTC
>many|TRBD2|TRBV29-1|TRBJ2-3
CSVSGGRSTDTQYF
TGCAGCGTTAGTGGCGGGAGGTCCACAGATACGCAGTATTTT
>few|.|TRBV28|TRBJ2-7
CASSLGLGSSYEQYF
TGTGCCAGCAGTTTAGGGTTGGGGAGCTCCTACGAGCAGTACTTC
>.|.|TRBV6-5|TRBJ2-5
CASRWTFGETQYF
TGTGCCAGCAGATGGACATTTGGAGAGACCCAGTACTTC
>.|.|TRBV29-1|TRBJ1-2
CSVDTYMRGYTF
TGCAGCGTTGACACCTATATGCGTGGCTACACCTTC
>few|TRBD1|TRBV5-1|TRBJ1-2
CASSADRALIYGYTF
TGCGCCAGCAGCGCCGACAGGGCTCTTATCTATGGCTACACCTTC
>few|TRBD1|TRBV27|TRBJ1-2
CASKFGTGSNYGYTF
TGTGCCAGCAAATTTGGGACAGGCTCTAACTATGGCTACACCTTC
>.|.|TRBV7-9|TRBJ1-2
CASSLEVGVGGYTF
TGTGCCAGCAGCTTAGAAGTCGGGGTGGGCGGCTACACCTTC
>.|TRBD1|TRBV9|TRBJ1-5
CASSVGSNRGQPQHF
TGTGCCAGCAGCGTAGGATCGAACAGGGGACAGCCCCAGCATTTT
>.|TRBD1|TRBV7-9|TRBJ2-5
CASRKGQGKGETQYF
TGTGCCAGCAGAAAAGGACAGGGGAAAGGGGAGACCCAGTACTTC
>few|TRBD2|TRBV15|TRBJ2-3
CATSRGAGGRGDTQYF
TGTGCCACCAGCAGAGGGGCGGGGGGCCGTGGAGATACGCAGTATTTT
>few|.|TRBV19|TRBJ2-1
CASSMRRQGIYNEQFF
TGTGCCAGTAGTATGAGAAGGCAGGGAATATACAATGAGCAGTTCTTC
>.|TRBD1|TRBV6-1|TRBJ2-2
CASSQGTANTGELFF
TGTGCCAGCAGTCAAGGGACAGCGAACACCGGGGAGCTGTTTTTT
>.|.|TRBV4-2|TRBJ1-1
CASSHTGRANTEAFF
TGTGCCAGCAGCCACACAGGGCGAGCTAACACTGAAGCTTTCTTT
>many|.|TRBV28|TRBJ1-5
CASSYQTGRNQPQHF
TGTGCCAGCAGCTACCAAACAGGGCGTAATCAGCCCCAGCATTTT
>.|TRBD2|TRBV7-9|TRBJ2-1
CASSKAGGGFSYNEQFF
TGTGCCAGCAGTAAAGCGGGGGGCGGATTCTCCTACAATGAGCAGTTCTTC
>few|.|TRBV4-3|TRBJ1-2
CASSQVSGSGGYTF
TGCGCCAGCAGCCAAGTATCGGGGAGCGGTGGCTACACCTTC
>.|TRBD1|TRBV30|TRBJ1-1
CAWSTTGGMWTEAFF
TGTGCCTGGAGTACAACAGGGGGGATGTGGACTGAAGCTTTCTTT
>many|TRBD2|TRBV7-2|TRBJ2-1
CASSATGGPDNEQFF
TGTGCCAGCAGCGCCACGGGGGGGCCGGACAATGAGCAGTTCTTC
>.|.|TRBV7-8|TRBJ1-3
CACSEWGLGNTIYF
TGTGCCTGCTCAGAATGGGGGCTGGGAAACACCATATATTTT
>few|.|TRBV18|TRBJ1-4
CASSPAGGTNEKLFF
TGTGCCAGCTCACCAGCGGGGGGGACTAATGAAAAACTGTTTTTT